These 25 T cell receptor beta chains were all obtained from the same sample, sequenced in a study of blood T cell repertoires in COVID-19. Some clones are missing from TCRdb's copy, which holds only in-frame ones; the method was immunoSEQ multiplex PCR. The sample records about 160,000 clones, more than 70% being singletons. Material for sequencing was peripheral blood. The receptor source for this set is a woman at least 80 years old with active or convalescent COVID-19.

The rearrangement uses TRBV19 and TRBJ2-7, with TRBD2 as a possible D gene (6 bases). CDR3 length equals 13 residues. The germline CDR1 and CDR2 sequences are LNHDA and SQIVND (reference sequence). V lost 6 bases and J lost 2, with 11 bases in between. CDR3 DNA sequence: TGTGCCAGTAGGGGGACTCAAACCTACGAGCAGTACTTC. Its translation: CASRGTQTYEQYF.

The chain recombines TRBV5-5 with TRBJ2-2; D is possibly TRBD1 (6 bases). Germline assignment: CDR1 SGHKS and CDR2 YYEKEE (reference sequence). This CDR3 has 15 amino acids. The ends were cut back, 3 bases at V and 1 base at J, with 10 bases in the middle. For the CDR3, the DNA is TGTGCCAGCAGCTCCGGGACACAGAACACCGGGGAGCTGTTTTTT. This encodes CASSSGTQNTGELFF.

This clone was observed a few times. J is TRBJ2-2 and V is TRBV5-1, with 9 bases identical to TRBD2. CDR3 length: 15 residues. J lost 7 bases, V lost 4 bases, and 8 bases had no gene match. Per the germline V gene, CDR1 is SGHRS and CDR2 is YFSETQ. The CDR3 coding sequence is TGCGCCAGCAGCCCCGGACTAGCGAATGGCGGGGAGCTGTTTTTT. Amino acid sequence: CASSPGLANGGELFF. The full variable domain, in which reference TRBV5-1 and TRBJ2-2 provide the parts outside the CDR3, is KAGVTQTPRYLIKTRGQQVTLSCSPISGHRSVSWYQQTPGQGLQFLFEYFSETQRNKGNFPGRFSGRQFSNSRSEMNVSTLELGDSALYLCASSPGLANGGELFFGEGSRLTVL.

The CDR3 region is CASSTTSDTRYGYTF. The DNA for the CDR3 is TGTGCCAGTAGTACGACATCGGACACCCGCTATGGCTACACCTTC. The chain is built from TRBV19 and TRBJ1-2, with a possible D match to TRBD1 (5 bases). The V gene lost 4 bases and the J gene lost 4 bases, with 16 bases spanning the gap. CDR3 length: 15 amino acids. The germline CDR1 and CDR2 sequences are LNHDA and SQIVND (reference sequence).

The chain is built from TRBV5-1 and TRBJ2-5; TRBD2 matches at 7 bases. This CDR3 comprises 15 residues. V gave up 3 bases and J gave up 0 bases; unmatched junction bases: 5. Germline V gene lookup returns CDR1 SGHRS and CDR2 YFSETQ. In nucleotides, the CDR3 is TGCGCCAGCAGCTATTTAGCGGGCAACCAAGAGACCCAGTACTTC. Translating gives CASSYLAGNQETQYF. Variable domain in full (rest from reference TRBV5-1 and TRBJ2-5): KAGVTQTPRYLIKTRGQQVTLSCSPISGHRSVSWYQQTPGQGLQFLFEYFSETQRNKGNFPGRFSGRQFSNSRSEMNVSTLELGDSALYLCASSYLAGNQETQYFGPGTRLLVL.

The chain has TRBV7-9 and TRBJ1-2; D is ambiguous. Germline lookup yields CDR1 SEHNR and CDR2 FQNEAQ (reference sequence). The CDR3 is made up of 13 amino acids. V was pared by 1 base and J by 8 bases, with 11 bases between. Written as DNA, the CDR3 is TGTGCCAGCAGCTTAGTTGGCAAAGCGGGCTACACCTTC. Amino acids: CASSLVGKAGYTF.

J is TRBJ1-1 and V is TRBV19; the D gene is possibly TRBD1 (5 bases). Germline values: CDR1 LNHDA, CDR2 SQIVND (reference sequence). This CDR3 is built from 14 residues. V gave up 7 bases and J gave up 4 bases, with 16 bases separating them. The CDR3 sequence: CASKTGGTGTEAFF. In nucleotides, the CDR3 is TGTGCCAGTAAAACGGGAGGGACGGGCACTGAAGCTTTCTTT. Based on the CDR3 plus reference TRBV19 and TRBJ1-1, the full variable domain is DGGITQSPKYLFRKEGQNVTLSCEQNLNHDAMYWYRQDPGQGLRLIYYSQIVNDFQKGDIAEGYSVSREKKESFPLTVTSAQKNPTAFYLCASKTGGTGTEAFFGQGTRLTVV.

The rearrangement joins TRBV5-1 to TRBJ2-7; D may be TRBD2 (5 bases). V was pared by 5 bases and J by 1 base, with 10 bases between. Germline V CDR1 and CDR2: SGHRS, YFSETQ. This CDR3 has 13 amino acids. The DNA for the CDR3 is TGCGCCAGCAGGGTCCCGGGGTCCTACGAGCAGTACTTC. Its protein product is CASRVPGSYEQYF.

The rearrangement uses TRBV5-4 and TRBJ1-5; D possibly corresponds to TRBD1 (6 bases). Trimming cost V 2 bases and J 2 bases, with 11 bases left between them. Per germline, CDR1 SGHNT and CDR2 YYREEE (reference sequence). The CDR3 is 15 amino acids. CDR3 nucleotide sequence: TGTGCCAGCAGCTTAGGGGGTGCGGGCAATCAGCCCCAGCATTTT. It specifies CASSLGGAGNQPQHF.

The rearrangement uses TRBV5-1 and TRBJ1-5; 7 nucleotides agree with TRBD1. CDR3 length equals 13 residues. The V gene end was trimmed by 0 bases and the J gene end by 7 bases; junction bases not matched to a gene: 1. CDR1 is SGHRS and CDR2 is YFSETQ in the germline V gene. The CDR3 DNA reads TGCGCCAGCAGCTTGGTAGGGGGCCAGCCCCAGCATTTT. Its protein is CASSLVGGQPQHF.

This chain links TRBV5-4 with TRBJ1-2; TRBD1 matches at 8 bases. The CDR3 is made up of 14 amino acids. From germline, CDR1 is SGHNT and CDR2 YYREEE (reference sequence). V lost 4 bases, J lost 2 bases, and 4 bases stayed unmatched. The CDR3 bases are TGTGCCAGCAGCACCCGGACAGGGAACTATGGCTACACCTTC. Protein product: CASSTRTGNYGYTF.

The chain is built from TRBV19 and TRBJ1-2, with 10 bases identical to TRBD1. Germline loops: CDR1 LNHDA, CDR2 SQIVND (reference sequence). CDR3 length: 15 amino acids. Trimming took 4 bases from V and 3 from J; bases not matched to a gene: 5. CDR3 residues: CASSTGQGSYYGYTF. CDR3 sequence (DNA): TGTGCCAGTAGTACGGGACAGGGGTCATACTATGGCTACACCTTC.

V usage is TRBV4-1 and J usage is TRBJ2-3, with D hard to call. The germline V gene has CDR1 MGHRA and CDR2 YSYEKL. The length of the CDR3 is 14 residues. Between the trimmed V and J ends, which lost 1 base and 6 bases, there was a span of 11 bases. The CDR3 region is CASSQAPIGDTQYF. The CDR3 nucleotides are TGCGCCAGCAGCCAAGCCCCGATCGGTGATACGCAGTATTTT.

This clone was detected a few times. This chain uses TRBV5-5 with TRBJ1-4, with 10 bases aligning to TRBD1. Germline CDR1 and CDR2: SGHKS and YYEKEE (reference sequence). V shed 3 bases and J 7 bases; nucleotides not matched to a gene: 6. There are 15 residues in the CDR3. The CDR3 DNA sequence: TGTGCCAGCAGCTCTCCGGGACAGGGGACTGAAAAACTGTTTTTT. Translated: CASSSPGQGTEKLFF. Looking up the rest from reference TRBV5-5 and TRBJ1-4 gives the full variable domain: DAGVTQSPTHLIKTRGQQVTLRCSPISGHKSVSWYQQVLGQGPQFIFQYYEKEERGRGNFPDRFSARQFPNYSSELNVNALLLGDSALYLCASSSPGQGTEKLFFGSGTQLSVL.

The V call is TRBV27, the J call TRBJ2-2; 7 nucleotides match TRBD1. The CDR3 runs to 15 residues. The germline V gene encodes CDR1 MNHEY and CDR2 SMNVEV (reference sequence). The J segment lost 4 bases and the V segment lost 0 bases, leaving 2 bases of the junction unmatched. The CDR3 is CASSLSPGGTGELFF. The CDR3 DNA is TGTGCCAGCAGTTTATCGCCAGGGGGCACCGGGGAGCTGTTTTTT.

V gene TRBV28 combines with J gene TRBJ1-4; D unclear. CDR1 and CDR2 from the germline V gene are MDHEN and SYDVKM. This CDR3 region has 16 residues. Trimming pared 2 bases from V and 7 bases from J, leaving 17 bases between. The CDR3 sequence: CASSLAPRGFGEKLFF. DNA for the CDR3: TGTGCCAGCAGTTTAGCCCCACGGGGATTCGGTGAAAAACTGTTTTTT.

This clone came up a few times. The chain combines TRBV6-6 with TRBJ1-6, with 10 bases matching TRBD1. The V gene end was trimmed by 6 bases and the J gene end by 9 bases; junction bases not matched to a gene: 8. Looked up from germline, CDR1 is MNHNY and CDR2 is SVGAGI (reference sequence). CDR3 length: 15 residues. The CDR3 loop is CASRTTGGSGSPLHF. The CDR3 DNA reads TGTGCCAGCAGGACGACAGGGGGCTCCGGTTCACCCCTCCACTTT.

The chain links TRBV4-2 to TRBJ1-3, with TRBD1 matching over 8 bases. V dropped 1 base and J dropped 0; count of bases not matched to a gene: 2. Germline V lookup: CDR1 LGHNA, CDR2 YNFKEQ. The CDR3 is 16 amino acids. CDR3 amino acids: CASSQGQGHSGNTIYF. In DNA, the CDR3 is TGTGCCAGCAGCCAAGGACAGGGGCACTCTGGAAACACCATATATTTT.

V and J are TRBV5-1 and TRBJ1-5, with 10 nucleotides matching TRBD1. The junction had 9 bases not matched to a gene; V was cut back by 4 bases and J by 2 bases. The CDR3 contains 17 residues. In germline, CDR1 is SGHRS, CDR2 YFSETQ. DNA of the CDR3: TGCGCCAGCAGCCCGGGACAGGGGAGATCGGGCAATCAGCCCCAGCATTTT. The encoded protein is CASSPGQGRSGNQPQHF. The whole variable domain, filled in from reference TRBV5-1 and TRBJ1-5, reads KAGVTQTPRYLIKTRGQQVTLSCSPISGHRSVSWYQQTPGQGLQFLFEYFSETQRNKGNFPGRFSGRQFSNSRSEMNVSTLELGDSALYLCASSPGQGRSGNQPQHFGDGTRLSIL.

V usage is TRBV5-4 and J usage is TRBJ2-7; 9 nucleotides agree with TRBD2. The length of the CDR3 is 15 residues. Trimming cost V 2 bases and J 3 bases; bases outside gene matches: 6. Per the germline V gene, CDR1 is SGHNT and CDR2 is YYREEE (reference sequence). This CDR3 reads CASSFAGGEGYEQYF. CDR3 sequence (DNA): TGTGCCAGCAGCTTCGCGGGAGGGGAAGGCTACGAGCAGTACTTC.

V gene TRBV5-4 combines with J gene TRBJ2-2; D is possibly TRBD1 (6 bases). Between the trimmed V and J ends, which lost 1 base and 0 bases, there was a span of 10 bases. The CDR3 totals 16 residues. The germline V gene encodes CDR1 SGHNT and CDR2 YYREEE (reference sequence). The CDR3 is CASSLPGQANTGELFF. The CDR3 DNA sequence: TGTGCCAGCAGCTTGCCGGGACAAGCGAACACCGGGGAGCTGTTTTTT.

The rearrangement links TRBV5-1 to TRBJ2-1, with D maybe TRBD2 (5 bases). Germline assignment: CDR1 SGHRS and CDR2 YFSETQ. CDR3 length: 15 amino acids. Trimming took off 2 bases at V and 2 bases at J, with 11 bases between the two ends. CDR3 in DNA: TGCGCCAGCAGCTTCAATAGCGTCACCTACAATGAGCAGTTCTTC. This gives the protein CASSFNSVTYNEQFF.

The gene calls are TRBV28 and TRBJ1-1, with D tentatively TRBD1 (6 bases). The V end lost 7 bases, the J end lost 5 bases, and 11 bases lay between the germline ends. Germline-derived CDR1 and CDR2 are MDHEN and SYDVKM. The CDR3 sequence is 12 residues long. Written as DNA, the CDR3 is TGTGCCAGCAAGCTCGGACAGACTGAAGCTTTCTTT. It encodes CASKLGQTEAFF.

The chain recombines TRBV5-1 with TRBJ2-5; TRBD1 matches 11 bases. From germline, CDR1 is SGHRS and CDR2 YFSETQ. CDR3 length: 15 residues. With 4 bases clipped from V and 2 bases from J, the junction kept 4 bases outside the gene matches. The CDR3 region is CASSPRDRGQETQYF. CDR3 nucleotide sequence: TGCGCCAGCAGCCCCCGGGACAGGGGGCAAGAGACCCAGTACTTC.

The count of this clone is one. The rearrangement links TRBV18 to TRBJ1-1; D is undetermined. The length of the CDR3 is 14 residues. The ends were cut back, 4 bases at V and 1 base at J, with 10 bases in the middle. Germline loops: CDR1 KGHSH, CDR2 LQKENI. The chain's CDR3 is CASSLQTGNTEAFF. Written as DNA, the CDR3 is TGTGCCAGCTCACTGCAGACGGGGAACACTGAAGCTTTCTTT.